This TCR beta chain was sequenced during a study of T cell changes during pregnancy in multiple sclerosis. The method was immunoSEQ multiplex PCR; TCRdb's version includes in-frame clones alone and lacks a portion of them. Of some 70,000 clones listed, around nine tenths are singletons. The source of this sequence is a female donor in good health, enrolled as a control in a pregnancy study. This specimen consisted of peripheral blood, obtained in the second trimester of pregnancy.

The CDR3 nucleotides are TGTGCCAGCAGTGAAATGGAGGGTTGGGGCAATGAGCAGTTCTTC. As protein: CASSEMEGWGNEQFF. The chain is built from TRBV6-4 and TRBJ2-1; D perhaps matches TRBD2 (6 bases). Trimming pared 3 bases from V and 6 bases from J, leaving 15 bases between. CDR3 length equals 15 residues. Germline V gene data show CDR1 as MRHNA and CDR2 as SNTAGT.